This T cell receptor (beta chain) was observed in a study of blood T cell repertoires in COVID-19 (TCRdb year 2020). With regard to the full study: Samples covering the acute and convalescent phases of COVID-19 were provided by collaborators in the United States, Italy and Spain. The material from the prospective study consisted of cDNA or gDNA derived from T cells, B-cell-depleted T cells, or PBMCs. The sample metadata nearly always contained a de-identified subject ID, COVID-19 status, age in years and sex. The samples were drawn from the first 160 participants of the ongoing ImmuneRACE study and from about 1,200 subjects provided by 6 global collaborators. HLA class I and class II types, where available, came from metadata supplied by the sample provider rather than from assay-based typing. A freely available public database, intended as a resource for researchers studying the immune response to SARS-CoV-2, is where the repertoires were released. Subjects who had been exposed to COVID-19, were actively infected with it, or had recovered from it provided the deeply sampled blood TCRbeta repertoires that made up the dataset.

The CDR3 measures 15 amino acids from cysteine to phenylalanine. The only DNA kept is the CDR3, 45 bases in frame from the first base. CDR1 and CDR2 are drawn from the germline V gene: LGHNA, YSLEER. Here V drops 3 bases and J drops 4 bases, and the junction holds 5 bases not matched to any gene. This clone was seen just once. No cognate antigen has been identified for it. The sample holds no much larger clone one base away, and base qualities are not on file. Participants in the prospective study were aged roughly 18 to 100 years, lived in more than 20 United States geographic areas, and enrolled through a virtual design. To assign participants to cohorts, the prospective study relied on clinical history that participants themselves reported in a screening survey and a study questionnaire. ImmuneRACE Cohort 3 recovered participants were defined by two consecutive negative NP/OP PCR tests, healthcare professional clearance, or symptom resolution. Each participant in the prospective study had whole blood, serum and a nasopharyngeal or oropharyngeal swab collected by mobile phlebotomists. Participants in the prospective study had the option to provide additional blood draws and questionnaires over an approximately 2-month period. Before DNA extraction, prospective study blood samples were shipped either frozen or at room temperature.

The full study reports these points: Clinical and demographic metadata were provided uncurated, with the amount varying by source and participant.

TCRbeta CDR3 regions were amplified from genomic DNA by means of the immunoSEQ Assay, a bias-controlled multiplex PCR. The authors' analysis ran thus. Nucleated cell counts per sample were estimated from amplification of reference gene primers within the assay. To quantify the absolute abundance of each unique TCRbeta CDR3 rearrangement, sequence reads were collapsed and filtered. For each sample, productive Simpson clonality was calculated by taking the square root of Simpson's diversity index across productive rearrangements. Sourced from immuneACCESS, this table was stored by TCRdb with only in-frame sequences that have V and J called. A share of the clones is absent; for the studies checked, an unresolved V gene accounts for under half, and the remainder has no known explanation. V, J and clone size derive from that table, while D and trimming were established from the DNA sequence. This sample gives approximately 230,000 clones in total; around 84% of them show up just once. The ten top clones hold about 1.6% of the sample.

Sample: PBMCs or T cells enriched from blood (not recorded which). The chain joins TRBV4-3 to TRBJ2-7; TRBD2 aligns with 11 central bases. This clonotype was obtained from a middle-aged man who had recovered from COVID-19. The CDR3 is CASSQGTSGLYEQYF. DNA sequence: TGCGCCAGCAGCCAGGGGACTAGCGGACTGTACGAGCAGTACTTC.